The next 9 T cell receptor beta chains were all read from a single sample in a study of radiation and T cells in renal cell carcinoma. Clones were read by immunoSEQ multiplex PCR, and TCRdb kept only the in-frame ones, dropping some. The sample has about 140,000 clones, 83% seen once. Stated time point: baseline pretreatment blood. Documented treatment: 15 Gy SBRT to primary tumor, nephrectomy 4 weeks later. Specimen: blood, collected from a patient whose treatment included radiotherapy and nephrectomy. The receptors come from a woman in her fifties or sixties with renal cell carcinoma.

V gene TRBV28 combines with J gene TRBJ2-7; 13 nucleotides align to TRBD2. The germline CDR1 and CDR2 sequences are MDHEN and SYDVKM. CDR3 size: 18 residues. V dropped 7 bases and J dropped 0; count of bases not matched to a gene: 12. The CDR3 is CASTVPGLAGTSSYEQYF. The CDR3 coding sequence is TGTGCCAGCACCGTACCGGGACTAGCGGGGACGAGCTCCTACGAGCAGTACTTC.

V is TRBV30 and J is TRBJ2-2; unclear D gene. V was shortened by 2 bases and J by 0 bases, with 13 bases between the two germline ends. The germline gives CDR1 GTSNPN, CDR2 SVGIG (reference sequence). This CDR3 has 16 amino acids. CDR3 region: CAWSPRLTANTGELFF. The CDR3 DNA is TGTGCCTGGAGTCCCCGACTTACCGCGAACACCGGGGAGCTGTTTTTT.

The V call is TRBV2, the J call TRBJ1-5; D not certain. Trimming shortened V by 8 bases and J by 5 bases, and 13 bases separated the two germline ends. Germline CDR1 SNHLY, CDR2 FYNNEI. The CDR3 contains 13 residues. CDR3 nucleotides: TGTGCCAGCGGCATTTTTAGGGATCAGCCCCAGCATTTT. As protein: CASGIFRDQPQHF.

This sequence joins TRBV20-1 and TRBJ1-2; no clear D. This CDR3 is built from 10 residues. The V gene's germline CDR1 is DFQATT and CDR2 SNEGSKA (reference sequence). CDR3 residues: CSAGGVGYTF. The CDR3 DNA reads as TGCAGCGCCGGTGGGGTGGGCTACACCTTC.

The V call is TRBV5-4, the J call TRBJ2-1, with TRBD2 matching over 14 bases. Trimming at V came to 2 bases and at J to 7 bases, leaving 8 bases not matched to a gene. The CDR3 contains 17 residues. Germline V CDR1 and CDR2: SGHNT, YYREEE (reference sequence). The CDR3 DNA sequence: TGTGCCAGCAGCTTAGGGACTAGCGGGGGTATGTGGAATGAGCAGTTCTTC. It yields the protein CASSLGTSGGMWNEQFF. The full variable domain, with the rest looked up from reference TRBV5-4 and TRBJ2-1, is ETGVTQSPTHLIKTRGQQVTLRCSSQSGHNTVSWYQQALGQGPQFIFQYYREEENGRGNFPPRFSGLQFPNYSSELNVNALELDDSALYLCASSLGTSGGMWNEQFFGPGTRLTVL.

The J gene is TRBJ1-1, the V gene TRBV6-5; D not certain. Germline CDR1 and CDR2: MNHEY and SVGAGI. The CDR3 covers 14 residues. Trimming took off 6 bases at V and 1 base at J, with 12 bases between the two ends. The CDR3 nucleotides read TGTGCCAGCAGGGAAAGGGTGCGGAACACTGAAGCTTTCTTT. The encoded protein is CASRERVRNTEAFF.

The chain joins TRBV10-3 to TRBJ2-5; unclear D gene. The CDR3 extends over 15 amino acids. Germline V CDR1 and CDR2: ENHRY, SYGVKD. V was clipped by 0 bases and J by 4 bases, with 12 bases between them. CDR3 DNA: TGTGCCATCAGTGAGTCTGCAGGTGGGCGAGAGACCCAGTACTTC. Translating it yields CAISESAGGRETQYF.

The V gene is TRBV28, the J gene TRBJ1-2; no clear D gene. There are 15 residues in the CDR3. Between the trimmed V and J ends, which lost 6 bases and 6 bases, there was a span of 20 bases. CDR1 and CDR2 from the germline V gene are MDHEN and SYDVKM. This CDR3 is CASSLPRRGFDGYTF. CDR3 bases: TGTGCCAGCAGCCTTCCAAGACGGGGTTTTGATGGCTACACCTTC.

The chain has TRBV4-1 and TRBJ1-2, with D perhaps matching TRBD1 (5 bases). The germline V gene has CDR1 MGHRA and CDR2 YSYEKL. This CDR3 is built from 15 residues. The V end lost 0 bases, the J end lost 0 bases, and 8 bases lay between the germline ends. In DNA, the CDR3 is TGCGCCAGCAGCCAAGAGGGGGGAGCTAACTATGGCTACACCTTC. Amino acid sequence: CASSQEGGANYGYTF.